The clone carrying this T cell receptor beta chain appeared a few times. Repertoires were generated with immunoSEQ multiplex PCR, while TCRdb's copy carries only in-frame clones and drops some. Of 450,000 to 500,000 clones listed, over 70% are singletons. The entry originates in a study of shared clonotypes between healthy human individuals. In germline, CDR1 is SGHTA, CDR2 FQGNSA. The CDR3 is 14 amino acids. Trimming took off 0 bases at V and 8 bases at J, with 11 bases between the two ends. The J gene is TRBJ2-1, the V gene TRBV7-2; either TRBD1 or TRBD2 may supply D (7 bases each). Sequenced input: PBMCs. The sequence was obtained from a woman in her thirties or forties in good health. Some clones in this sample may be carry-over from other donors' samples. The CDR3 nucleotides are TGTGCCAGCAGCTTAGCGGCAGGGGGGGATGAGCAGTTCTTC. Its translation is CASSLAAGGDEQFF.